This T cell receptor (beta chain) is from a study of blood T cell repertoires in COVID-19. The CDR3 loop spans 12 amino acids. Trimming took off 0 bases at V and 7 bases at J, with 6 bases between the two ends. CDR1 SGDLS and CDR2 YYNGEE come from the germline V gene. Clones were sequenced by immunoSEQ multiplex PCR, and TCRdb holds only the in-frame ones, with some missing. The sample records over 50,000 clones, over 55% being singletons. Input material: peripheral blood. This receptor was taken from a woman aged 70-85 years with COVID-19, enrolled during active disease. This chain links TRBV9 with TRBJ2-3; D may be TRBD1 (5 bases). The CDR3 DNA reads TGTGCCAGCAGCGTAGAGGGGTATACGCAGTATTTT. Its protein product is CASSVEGYTQYF.